The clone carrying this T cell receptor (beta chain) has more than one count but fewer than ten. Antigen: not known. TCRB transcripts that were expressed got sequenced, as all of the isolated RNA had been reverse transcribed. Only in-frame clones appear in the TCRdb table, and some are missing; sequencing was by immunoSEQ multiplex PCR. The table shows 300,000 to 350,000 clones, with under 8.5% occurring only once. These data originate in a study of beta chain features in type 1 diabetes. Study findings and constraints: The study found that naive, central memory and Treg TCRB repertoires appeared more similar in patients than in healthy donors.

The CDR3 runs to 16 residues. Germline CDR1 and CDR2: KGHSH and LQKENI. Trimming removed 3 bases from V and 2 bases from J, with 14 bases in between. A sort by CD45RO/CCR7/CD25/CD127/CD95/CD27 yielded CD4+ naive, central memory, regulatory and stem cell-like memory cells. The source is a woman younger than 30 in good health. This chain connects TRBV18 to TRBJ1-3, with D maybe TRBD1 (6 bases). Sequenced: central memory CD4+ T cells from blood. CDR3: CASSPIRGNAGNTIYF. DNA of the CDR3: TGTGCCAGCTCACCGATAAGGGGGAACGCTGGAAACACCATATATTTT.